Following are 10 T cell receptor beta chains from one sample sequenced in a study of shared clonotypes between healthy human individuals. Clones were sequenced by immunoSEQ multiplex PCR, and TCRdb holds only the in-frame ones, with some missing. The sample contains 850,000 to 1,200,000 clones, 60% to 80% of which appear only once. Sequencing input: memory CD4+ T cells sorted from blood. Noted subset: CD45RA-negative fraction. The receptors were sampled from a man aged 18 to 29 in good health.

The rearrangement joins TRBV7-3 to TRBJ1-2; perhaps TRBD1 as D (5 bases). Trimming shortened V by 7 bases and J by 4 bases, and 13 bases separated the two germline ends. CDR1 is SGHTA and CDR2 is FQGTGA in the germline V gene. CDR3 length: 13 amino acids. The CDR3 spells CASTCRAAYGYTF. CDR3 coding DNA: TGTGCCAGCACATGCAGGGCAGCCTATGGCTACACCTTC.

The chain joins TRBV7-2 to TRBJ2-3; D not resolved. Between the trimmed V and J ends, which lost 7 bases and 2 bases, there was a span of 13 bases. There are 14 residues in the CDR3. Per germline, CDR1 SGHTA and CDR2 FQGNSA. In DNA form, the CDR3 reads TGTGCCAGCAAAAAAGGCTACTCCACAGATACGCAGTATTTT. Translating gives CASKKGYSTDTQYF.

The V gene is TRBV15, the J gene TRBJ2-4; D not certain. This CDR3 is 16 amino acids long. V lost 3 bases and J lost 7, with 19 bases in between. The germline V gene has CDR1 LNHNV and CDR2 YYDKDF (reference sequence). Written as DNA, the CDR3 is TGTGCCACCAGCAGTGGGGTGCATTCGGAGAGGAACATTCAGTACTTC. The encoded protein is CATSSGVHSERNIQYF.

There are a few counts of this clone. The chain carries TRBV29-1 and TRBJ1-2; TRBD1 aligns across 11 bases. Germline CDR1 and CDR2: SQVTM and ANQGSEA. This CDR3 has 12 amino acids. After removal of 7 bases from V and 6 bases from J, the junction contained 4 bases not matched to a gene. CDR3: CSAGGQGDGYTF. CDR3 nucleotides: TGCAGCGCCGGGGGACAGGGGGATGGCTACACCTTC.

In its sample, this clone was seen once. This chain links TRBV14 with TRBJ2-1; perhaps TRBD2 as D (5 bases). This CDR3 is 15 amino acids long. V lost 1 base and J 6 bases, leaving 13 bases between the germline ends. The germline V gene has CDR1 SGHDN and CDR2 FVKESK. CDR3 protein: CASSQVAGWVNEQFF. Written as DNA, the CDR3 is TGTGCCAGCAGCCAAGTGGCGGGCTGGGTCAATGAGCAGTTCTTC. The whole variable domain, remainder taken from reference TRBV14 and TRBJ2-1, is EAGVTQFPSHSVIEKGQTVTLRCDPISGHDNLYWYRRVMGKEIKFLLHFVKESKQDESGMPNNRFLAERTGGTYSTLKVQPAELEDSGVYFCASSQVAGWVNEQFFGPGTRLTVL.

The chain combines TRBV19 with TRBJ1-2; 8 bases fit TRBD1. Germline V CDR1 and CDR2: LNHDA, SQIVND (reference sequence). The ends lost 6 bases at V and 4 bases at J; junction bases unmatched: 7. CDR3 length: 14 residues. CDR3 region: CASRYRGEGYGYTF. The CDR3 coding sequence is TGTGCCAGTAGATACAGGGGGGAAGGCTATGGCTACACCTTC.

This clone showed up just a few times. Here the CDR3 reads CASSTTGVGHNSPLHF. CDR3 coding DNA: TGTGCCAGCAGCACAACAGGGGTTGGGCATAATTCACCCCTCCACTTT. J is TRBJ1-6 and V is TRBV7-9, with 7 bases fitting TRBD1. Trimming at V came to 5 bases and at J to 5 bases, leaving 9 bases not matched to a gene. The CDR3 covers 16 residues. Germline loops: CDR1 SEHNR, CDR2 FQNEAQ (reference sequence). Using reference TRBV7-9 and TRBJ1-6 for the parts outside the CDR3, the full variable domain is DTGVSQNPRHKITKRGQNVTFRCDPISEHNRLYWYRQTLGQGPEFLTYFQNEAQLEKSRLLSDRFSAERPKGSFSTLEIQRTEQGDSAMYLCASSTTGVGHNSPLHFGNGTRLTVT.

This clone was found a few times. The gene calls are TRBV14 and TRBJ2-1; possibly TRBD2 for D (6 bases). The CDR3 sequence is 15 residues long. The germline V gene has CDR1 SGHDN and CDR2 FVKESK. The germline V and J ends were trimmed by 0 bases and 4 bases, with 10 bases remaining between them. Here the CDR3 DNA reads TGTGCCAGCAGCCAAGACATAGGACTATACAATGAGCAGTTCTTC. Its protein is CASSQDIGLYNEQFF.

The chain joins TRBV7-8 to TRBJ1-3, with no clear D. Looked up from germline, CDR1 is SGHVS and CDR2 is FQNEAQ. There are 14 residues in the CDR3. Trimming stripped 0 bases from V and 4 bases from J, with 7 bases between. The CDR3 nucleotides are TGTGCCAGCAGCTTAGCGAGGGCAGGAAACACCATATATTTT. Translated, it gives CASSLARAGNTIYF.

The V gene is TRBV11-1, the J gene TRBJ2-3; perhaps D is TRBD1 or TRBD2 (5 bases each). Germline V CDR1 and CDR2: SGHAT, FQDESV (reference sequence). This CDR3 comprises 14 residues. Trimming took 5 bases from V and 4 from J, leaving 13 bases between them. The CDR3 DNA sequence: TGTGCCAGCAGCGTAGGGACCTGGCCAGATACGCAGTATTTT. It codes for CASSVGTWPDTQYF. Full variable domain (rest looked up from reference TRBV11-1 and TRBJ2-3): EAEVAQSPRYKITEKSQAVAFWCDPISGHATLYWYRQILGQGPELLVQFQDESVVDDSQLPKDRFSAERLKGVDSTLKIQPAELGDSAMYLCASSVGTWPDTQYFGPGTRLTVL.